The present TCR beta chain was sequenced within a study of blood T cell repertoires in COVID-19 (dated by TCRdb to the early 2020s). Turning to the overall study: Samples covering the acute and convalescent phases of COVID-19 were provided by collaborators in the United States, Italy and Spain. The material from the prospective study consisted of cDNA or gDNA derived from T cells, B-cell-depleted T cells, or PBMCs. The dataset comprised deeply sampled blood TCRbeta repertoires from subjects exposed to, actively infected with, or recovered from COVID-19. A freely available public database, intended as a resource for researchers studying the immune response to SARS-CoV-2, is where the repertoires were released. Samples came from the ongoing ImmuneRACE study (first 160 participants) plus 1,254 subjects from 6 global collaborators. Nearly every sample came with metadata listing a de-identified subject ID, COVID-19 status, age in years and sex. Where available, HLA class I and class II types were taken from metadata supplied by the sample provider and were not determined by assay-based typing. The paper's findings and limits, for the study overall: How much clinical and demographic metadata was included differed by source and by participant, and the metadata was provided uncurated.

In the prospective study, participants were about 18 to 100 years old, resided in fewer than 25 geographic areas of the United States, and were enrolled through a virtual design. In the prospective study, cohorts were assigned on the basis of participant-reported clinical history obtained from a screening survey and a study questionnaire. Exposed participants had been in contact with someone with a PCR-confirmed or clinician-diagnosed COVID-19 case within 2 weeks of study entry. In the prospective study, whole blood, serum and a nasopharyngeal or oropharyngeal swab were collected from each participant by mobile phlebotomists. Over an approximately 2-month period, participants in the prospective study had the option of providing additional blood draws and questionnaires. Blood samples from the prospective study were shipped frozen or at room temperature prior to DNA extraction. This clone was found once. This receptor's antigen is unknown. No much larger clone is present one base from it, and per-base qualities are unavailable.

V and J are trimmed by 1 base and 3 bases, and the gene matches miss 2 bases of the junction. The germline V gene (reference sequence) sets CDR1 to LNHDA and CDR2 to SQIVND. The CDR3, from cysteine to phenylalanine, totals 15 residues. CDR3 DNA is the only sequence kept; it has 45 bases, read in frame from the first base. The immunoSEQ Assay, a bias-controlled multiplex PCR, was used to amplify TCRbeta CDR3 regions from genomic DNA. Per the original workflow: Within the assay, amplification of reference gene primers was used to estimate how many nucleated cells each sample contained. To quantify the absolute abundance of each unique TCRbeta CDR3 rearrangement, sequence reads were collapsed and filtered. For each sample, productive Simpson clonality was calculated by taking the square root of Simpson's diversity index across productive rearrangements. The source is immuneACCESS, and TCRdb retained only in-frame sequences with V and J called. Part of the clones is not carried over; for the studies checked, unresolved V genes explain less than half of this, and the remainder is unexplained. D and trimming come from the DNA, and the V and J calls and clone size come from that table. The sample table lists under 250,000 clones, 88% of them with a count of one. The ten top clones hold about 3.4% of the sample.

The receptor was isolated from a middle-aged woman who had been exposed to COVID-19. This chain joins TRBV19 to TRBJ2-3, and TRBD1 matches 9 of the central bases. Material: PBMCs or T cells enriched from blood (not recorded which). The CDR3 protein sequence reads: CASSIGQGGTDTQYF. In nucleotide form, the sequence is TGTGCCAGTAGTATAGGACAGGGGGGGACAGATACGCAGTATTTT.